The source of this T cell receptor beta chain is a study of T cell responses to AZD1222 COVID-19 vaccine. Study-level findings and limits: Clonal diversity may have been underestimated, and the donors were mostly white British, with more females than males.

J gave up 4 bases and V 5 bases, and 4 bases lay outside the gene matches. Looked up from germline, CDR1 is SGHRS and CDR2 is YFSETQ. The CDR3 covers 14 residues. With respect to this clone: What it binds is not known.

Profiled with immunoSEQ multiplex PCR; TCRdb holds only in-frame clones, not every one. There are about 84,000 clones in the sample; 80% to 90% occur only once, and about 12% lies in the top ten. V usage is TRBV5-1 and J usage is TRBJ1-2; TRBD1 matches 11 bases. This sample comprised peripheral blood, obtained 28 days after the second AZD1222 dose. The TCR sequence derives from an adult who received the AZD1222 COVID-19 vaccine. This CDR3 is CASSSGQGAYGYTF. As DNA, the CDR3 is TGCGCCAGCAGTTCCGGACAGGGGGCCTATGGCTACACCTTC.